This T cell receptor beta chain was captured in a study of T cell responses to AZD1222 COVID-19 vaccine. Regarding the study as a whole: Spike-specific TCR breadth and depth grew following two AZD1222 doses.

Notes on this clone: The antigen remains undetermined.

From germline, CDR1 is MGHRA and CDR2 YSYEKL. The CDR3 length is 15 residues. V was shortened by 4 bases and J by 2 bases, with 15 bases between the two germline ends. TCRdb's table, derived via immunoSEQ multiplex PCR, lists solely in-frame clones and lacks some. The sample includes about 160,000 clones, around nine tenths seen only once; the top ten take more than 5.5%. The source is an adult in good health. V is TRBV4-1 and J is TRBJ2-7; D is unresolved. Sequenced here: peripheral blood, sampled on day 0 of AZD1222 vaccination. This CDR3 is CASSREPGSTYEQYF. In DNA, the CDR3 is TGCGCCAGCAGCCGCGAACCCGGGTCAACCTACGAGCAGTACTTC.